These 8 T cell receptor beta chains came from one sample sequenced in a study of control samples from healthy donors and cancer patients. Clones were read by immunoSEQ multiplex PCR, and TCRdb kept only the in-frame ones, dropping some. Here the sample spans about 140,000 clones, 90% to 95% being singletons. The sequencing input was blood. These receptors originate from a man in his forties in good health.

The chain is built from TRBV6-5 and TRBJ1-4; D might be TRBD1 (5 bases). In germline, CDR1 is MNHEY, CDR2 SVGAGI. The V end lost 2 bases, the J end lost 5 bases, and 9 bases lay between the germline ends. The CDR3 is 14 amino acids. The CDR3 DNA is TGTGCCAGCAGTTACAGGGGAGCGAATGAAAAACTGTTTTTT. It encodes CASSYRGANEKLFF.

The chain couples TRBV9 to TRBJ2-2, with 12 bases that match TRBD2. J lost 6 bases, V lost 4 bases, and 7 bases had no gene match. The CDR3 contains 16 residues. Germline assignment: CDR1 SGDLS and CDR2 YYNGEE. This CDR3 reads CASSSSLAGGPGELFF. CDR3 coding DNA: TGTGCCAGCAGCTCATCACTAGCGGGAGGCCCCGGGGAGCTGTTTTTT.

The chain uses TRBV7-3 and TRBJ2-1; TRBD2 might be the D (6 bases). Trimming shortened V by 1 base and J by 9 bases, and 10 bases separated the two germline ends. The CDR3 extends over 13 amino acids. Germline V gene sequence: CDR1 SGHTA, CDR2 FQGTGA. The CDR3, as DNA: TGTGCCAGCAGCTTAAGTTCCGGGAGTGAGCAGTTCTTC. Amino acids: CASSLSSGSEQFF.

The chain couples TRBV5-5 to TRBJ1-3, with D uncertain. The length of the CDR3 is 17 residues. Trimming left V 0 bases short and J 4 bases short, with 17 bases between. Germline CDR1 is SGHKS and CDR2 is YYEKEE (reference sequence). CDR3 in amino acids: CASSLGSRLNTGNTIYF. The CDR3 DNA sequence: TGTGCCAGCAGCTTGGGGTCCCGACTGAATACGGGAAACACCATATATTTT.

This chain connects TRBV5-4 to TRBJ1-5; TRBD1 is a possible D gene (6 bases). This CDR3 region has 14 residues. Germline lookup yields CDR1 SGHNT and CDR2 YYREEE (reference sequence). V lost 2 bases and J lost 6, with 12 bases in between. CDR3 sequence (DNA): TGTGCCAGCAGCTTCAGGGGAGCGGGTCAGCCCCAGCATTTT. Translated, it gives CASSFRGAGQPQHF.

Ten or more counts support this clone. The rearrangement links TRBV5-1 to TRBJ1-6; 11 nucleotides agree with TRBD1. The germline V gene encodes CDR1 SGHRS and CDR2 YFSETQ. The CDR3 is 18 residues long. V lost 0 bases and J lost 6; bases outside the gene matches: 8. The CDR3 nucleotides read TGCGCCAGCAGCTTGGCACATCCGGGACAGGGGGTTAATTCACCCCTCCACTTT. Protein product: CASSLAHPGQGVNSPLHF.

CDR3 sequence: CASSLGYTGGNQPQHF. In nucleotides, the CDR3 is TGTGCCAGCAGCTTGGGTTATACAGGGGGCAATCAGCCCCAGCATTTT. V usage is TRBV5-5 and J usage is TRBJ1-5; the match to TRBD1 covers 7 bases. The CDR3 consists of 16 residues. CDR1 is SGHKS and CDR2 is YYEKEE in the germline V gene (reference sequence). J gave up 2 bases and V 0 bases, and 5 bases lay outside the gene matches.

The chain carries TRBV5-4 and TRBJ2-4, with a weak D call TRBD1 (5 bases). The CDR3 spans 15 residues. V dropped 2 bases and J dropped 0 bases, with 9 bases sitting between them. Per the germline V gene, CDR1 is SGHNT and CDR2 is YYREEE (reference sequence). In nucleotides, the CDR3 is TGTGCCAGCAGCTTCCCAGGGCTAGCCAAAAACATTCAGTACTTC. Protein product: CASSFPGLAKNIQYF. Together with reference TRBV5-4 and TRBJ2-4, the CDR3 gives the full variable domain: ETGVTQSPTHLIKTRGQQVTLRCSSQSGHNTVSWYQQALGQGPQFIFQYYREEENGRGNFPPRFSGLQFPNYSSELNVNALELDDSALYLCASSFPGLAKNIQYFGAGTRLSVL.